The source of this T cell receptor (beta chain) is a study of blood T cell repertoires in COVID-19. In the study overall: Sites in the United States, Italy and Spain provided acute and convalescent COVID-19 samples. T cells, B-cell-depleted T cells, or PBMCs supplied cDNA or gDNA.

The authors' processing: How many nucleated cells were present was estimated from reference gene primer amplification. The repertoire was sequenced with immunoSEQ multiplex PCR; TCRdb's copy has only in-frame clones and lacks some. V, J and clone size are those of that table, while D and trimming were read from the DNA. The sample records about 220,000 clones, 88% being singletons. This clone was detected only a few times. The V gene's germline CDR1 is GTSNPN and CDR2 SVGIG (reference sequence). This CDR3 region has 14 residues. Unmatched junction bases numbered 3, after V lost 0 bases and J lost 7 bases.

V gene TRBV30 combines with J gene TRBJ1-6, with 7 positions matching TRBD1. Sequencing input: PBMCs or T cells enriched from blood (not recorded which). The source is a woman aged 40 to 50 with acute COVID-19. The CDR3 is CAWSVGQLNSPLHF. The CDR3 DNA follows: TGTGCCTGGAGTGTGGGACAGCTGAATTCACCCCTCCACTTT.